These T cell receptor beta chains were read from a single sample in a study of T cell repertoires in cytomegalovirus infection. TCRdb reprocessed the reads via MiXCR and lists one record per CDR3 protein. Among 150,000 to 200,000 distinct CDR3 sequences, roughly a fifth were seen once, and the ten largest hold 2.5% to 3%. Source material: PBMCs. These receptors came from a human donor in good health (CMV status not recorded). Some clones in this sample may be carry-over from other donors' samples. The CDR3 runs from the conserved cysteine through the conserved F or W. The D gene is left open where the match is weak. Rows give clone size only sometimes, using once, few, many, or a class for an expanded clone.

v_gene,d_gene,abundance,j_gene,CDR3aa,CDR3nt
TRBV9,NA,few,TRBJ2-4,CASTNSAETGAKNIQYF,TGTGCCAGCACCAACTCGGCCGAGACAGGAGCCAAAAACATTCAGTACTTC
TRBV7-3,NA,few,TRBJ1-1,CASSPQKNTEAFF,TGTGCCAGCAGCCCACAGAAGAACACTGAAGCTTTCTTT
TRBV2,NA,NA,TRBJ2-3,CASSAGEKGTDTQYF,TGTGCCAGCAGCGCCGGGGAAAAAGGCACAGATACGCAGTATTTT
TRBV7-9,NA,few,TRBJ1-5,CASSGVGVYQPQHF,TGTGCCAGCAGTGGGGTGGGGGTTTATCAGCCCCAGCATTTT
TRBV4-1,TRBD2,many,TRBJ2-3,CASSLAGTSGRGTQYF,TGCGCCAGCAGCCTAGCCGGGACTAGCGGGAGAGGTACGCAGTATTTT
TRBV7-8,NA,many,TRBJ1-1,CASSPGGGRTEAFF,TGTGCCAGCAGTCCGGGAGGGGGAAGAACTGAAGCTTTCTTT
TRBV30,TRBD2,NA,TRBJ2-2,CAWSGRPGTRGTSDGNTGELFF,TGTGCCTGGAGTGGAAGACCCGGGACACGGGGGACTAGCGACGGAAACACCGGGGAGCTGTTTTTT
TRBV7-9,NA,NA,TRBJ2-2,CASSESLGRTNTGELFF,TGTGCCAGCAGCGAGTCGCTGGGGAGGACGAACACCGGGGAGCTGTTTTTT
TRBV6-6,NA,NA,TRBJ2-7,CASGFSSYEQYF,TGTGCCAGCGGGTTTAGCTCCTACGAGCAGTACTTC
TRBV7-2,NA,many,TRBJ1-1,CASSLSRRSEAFF,TGTGCCAGCAGCTTGAGTCGGCGTAGTGAAGCTTTCTTT
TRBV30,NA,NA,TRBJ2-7,CAWSSEGWDEQYF,TGTGCCTGGAGTTCGGAGGGCTGGGACGAGCAGTACTTC
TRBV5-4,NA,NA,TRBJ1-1,CASTSQRSTGRAFF,TGTGCCAGCACCTCCCAACGCAGCACAGGGCGAGCTTTCTTT
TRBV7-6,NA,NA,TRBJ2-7,CASSLEDYYEQYF,TGTGCCAGCAGCTTAGAGGACTACTACGAGCAGTACTTC
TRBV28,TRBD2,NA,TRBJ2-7,CASSKPGLADYEQYF,TGTGCCAGCAGTAAACCGGGACTAGCGGACTACGAGCAGTACTTC
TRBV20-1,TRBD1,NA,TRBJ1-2,CSARQGDHGYTF,TGCAGTGCTAGGCAGGGGGATCATGGCTACACCTTC
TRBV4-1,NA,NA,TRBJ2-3,CASSQERGYTDTQYF,TGCGCCAGCAGCCAAGAGCGAGGGTACACAGATACGCAGTATTTT
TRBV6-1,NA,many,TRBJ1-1,CASSVPSMNTEAFF,TGTGCCAGCAGTGTACCTTCTATGAACACTGAAGCTTTCTTT
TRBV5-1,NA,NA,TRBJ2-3,CASSLAQRSTDTQYF,TGCGCCAGCAGCTTGGCCCAGCGGAGCACAGATACGCAGTATTTT
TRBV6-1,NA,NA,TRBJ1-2,CASTRQSSYGYTF,TGTGCCAGCACCCGGCAAAGCTCCTATGGCTACACCTTC
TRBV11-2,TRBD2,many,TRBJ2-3,CASSLKFGLAGATDTQYF,TGTGCCAGCAGCTTAAAATTTGGACTAGCGGGGGCGACAGATACGCAGTATTTT
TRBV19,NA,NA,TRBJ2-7,CASSRAGRRDEQYF,TGTGCCAGTAGTAGAGCAGGGAGGAGGGACGAGCAGTACTTC